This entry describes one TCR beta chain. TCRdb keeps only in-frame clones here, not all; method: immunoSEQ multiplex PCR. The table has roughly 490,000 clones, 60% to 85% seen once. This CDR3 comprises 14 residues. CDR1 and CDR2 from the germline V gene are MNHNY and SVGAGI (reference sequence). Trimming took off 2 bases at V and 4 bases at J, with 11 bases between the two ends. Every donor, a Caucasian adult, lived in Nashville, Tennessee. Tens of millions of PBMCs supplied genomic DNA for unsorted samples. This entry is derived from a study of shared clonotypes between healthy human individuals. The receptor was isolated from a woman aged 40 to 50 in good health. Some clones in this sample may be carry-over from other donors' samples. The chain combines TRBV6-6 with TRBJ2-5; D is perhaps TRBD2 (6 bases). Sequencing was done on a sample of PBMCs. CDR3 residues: CASSYGGSSETQYF. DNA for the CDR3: TGTGCCAGCAGTTACGGAGGGTCCTCAGAGACCCAGTACTTC.